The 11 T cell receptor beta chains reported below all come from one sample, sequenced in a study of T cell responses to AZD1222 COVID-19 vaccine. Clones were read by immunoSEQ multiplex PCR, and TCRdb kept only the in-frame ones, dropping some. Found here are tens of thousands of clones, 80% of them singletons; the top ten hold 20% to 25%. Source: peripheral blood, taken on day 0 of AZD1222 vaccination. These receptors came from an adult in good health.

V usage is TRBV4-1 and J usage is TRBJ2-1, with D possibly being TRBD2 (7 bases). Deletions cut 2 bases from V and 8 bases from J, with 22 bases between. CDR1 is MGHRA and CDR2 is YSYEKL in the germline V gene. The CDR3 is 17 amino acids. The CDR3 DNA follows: TGCGCCAGCAGCCAACCTATACGGAGGGGGGGAATGGATGAGCAGTTCTTC. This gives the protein CASSQPIRRGGMDEQFF.

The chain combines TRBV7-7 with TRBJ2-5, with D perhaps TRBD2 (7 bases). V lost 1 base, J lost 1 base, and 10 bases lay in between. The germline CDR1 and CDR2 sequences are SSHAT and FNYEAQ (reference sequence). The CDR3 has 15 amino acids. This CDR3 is CASSLGGGPQETQYF. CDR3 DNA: TGTGCCAGCAGCTTAGGCGGGGGCCCCCAAGAGACCCAGTACTTC.

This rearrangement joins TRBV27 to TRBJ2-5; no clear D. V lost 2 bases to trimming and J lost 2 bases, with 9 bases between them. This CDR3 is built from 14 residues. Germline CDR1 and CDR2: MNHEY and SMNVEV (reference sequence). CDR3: CASSLHGTQETQYF. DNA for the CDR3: TGTGCCAGCAGTTTACATGGCACACAAGAGACCCAGTACTTC.

CDR3 protein: CASGQLVRQPNNSPLHF. The CDR3 nucleotides are TGTGCCAGCGGCCAATTAGTGAGGCAGCCTAATAATTCACCCCTCCACTTT. The V call is TRBV11-2, the J call TRBJ1-6; D ambiguous. Germline-derived CDR1 and CDR2 are SGHAT and FQNNGV. With 8 bases removed from V and 5 bases from J, the gap between germline ends came to 22 bases. This CDR3 spans 17 amino acids.

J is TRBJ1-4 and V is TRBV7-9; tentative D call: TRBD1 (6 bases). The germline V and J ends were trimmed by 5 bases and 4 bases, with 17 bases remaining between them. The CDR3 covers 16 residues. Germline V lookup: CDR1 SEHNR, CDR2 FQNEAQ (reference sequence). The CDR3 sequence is CASSTKPQGSNEKLFF. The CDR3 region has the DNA TGTGCCAGCAGCACTAAACCCCAGGGGAGTAATGAAAAACTGTTTTTT.

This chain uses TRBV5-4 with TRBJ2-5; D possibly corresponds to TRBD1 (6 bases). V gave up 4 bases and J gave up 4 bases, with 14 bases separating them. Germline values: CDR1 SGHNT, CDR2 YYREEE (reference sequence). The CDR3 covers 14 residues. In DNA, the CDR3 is TGTGCCAGCAGCGAAACTAACAGGGTAGAGACCCAGTACTTC. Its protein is CASSETNRVETQYF.

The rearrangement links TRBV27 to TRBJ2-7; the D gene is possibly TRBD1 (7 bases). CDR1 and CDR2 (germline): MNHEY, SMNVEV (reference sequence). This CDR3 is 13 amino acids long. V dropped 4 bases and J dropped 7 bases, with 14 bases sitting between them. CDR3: CASSSAGGWEQYF. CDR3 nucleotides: TGTGCCAGCAGTTCGGCAGGGGGGTGGGAGCAGTACTTC.

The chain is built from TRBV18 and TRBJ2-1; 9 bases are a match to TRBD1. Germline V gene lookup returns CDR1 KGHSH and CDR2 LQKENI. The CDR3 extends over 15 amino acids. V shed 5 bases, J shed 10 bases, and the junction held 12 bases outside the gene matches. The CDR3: CASSGRDRESEEQFF. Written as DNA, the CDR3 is TGTGCCAGCTCAGGCCGGGACAGGGAAAGTGAGGAGCAGTTCTTC.

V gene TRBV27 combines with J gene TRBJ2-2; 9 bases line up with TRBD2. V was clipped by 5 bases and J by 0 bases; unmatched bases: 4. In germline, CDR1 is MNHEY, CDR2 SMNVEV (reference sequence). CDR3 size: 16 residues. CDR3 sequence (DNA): TGTGCCAGCAGTACCCGACTAGCGGCGAACACCGGGGAGCTGTTTTTT. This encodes CASSTRLAANTGELFF.

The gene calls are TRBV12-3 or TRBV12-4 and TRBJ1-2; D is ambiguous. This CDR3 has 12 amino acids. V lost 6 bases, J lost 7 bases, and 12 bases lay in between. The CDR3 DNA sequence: TGTGCCAGCAGGGGATTTAACCGTGGCTACACCTTC. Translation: CASRGFNRGYTF.

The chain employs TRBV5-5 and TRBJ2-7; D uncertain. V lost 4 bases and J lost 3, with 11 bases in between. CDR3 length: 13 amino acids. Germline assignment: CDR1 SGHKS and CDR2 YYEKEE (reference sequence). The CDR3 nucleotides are TGTGCCAGCAGCACTACGACAAGCTACGAGCAGTACTTC. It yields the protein CASSTTTSYEQYF.